This T cell receptor beta chain was sequenced in a study of blood T cell dynamics during melanoma immunotherapy. The CDR3 extends over 11 amino acids. V was shortened by 1 base and J by 7 bases, with 4 bases between the two germline ends. Germline assignment: CDR1 SEHNR and CDR2 FQNEAQ (reference sequence). Time point of the sample: week 3, after first cycle of checkpoint inhibitor. Each bulk PBMC sample had roughly 400 ng DNA loaded. Sequencing used immunoSEQ multiplex PCR; TCRdb keeps in-frame clones, though not all of them. The table shows about 15,000 clones, with 92% occurring only once. The origin of this receptor is a human donor with melanoma. Sequenced here: blood, sampled from a patient treated with checkpoint blockade. The J gene is TRBJ1-2, the V gene TRBV7-9; D gene unclear. DNA of the CDR3: TGTGCCAGCAGCTTAGAGCGTGGCTACACCTTC. This gives the protein CASSLERGYTF. Filled out from reference TRBV7-9 and TRBJ1-2, the complete variable domain reads DTGVSQNPRHKITKRGQNVTFRCDPISEHNRLYWYRQTLGQGPEFLTYFQNEAQLEKSRLLSDRFSAERPKGSFSTLEIQRTEQGDSAMYLCASSLERGYTFGSGTRLTVV.